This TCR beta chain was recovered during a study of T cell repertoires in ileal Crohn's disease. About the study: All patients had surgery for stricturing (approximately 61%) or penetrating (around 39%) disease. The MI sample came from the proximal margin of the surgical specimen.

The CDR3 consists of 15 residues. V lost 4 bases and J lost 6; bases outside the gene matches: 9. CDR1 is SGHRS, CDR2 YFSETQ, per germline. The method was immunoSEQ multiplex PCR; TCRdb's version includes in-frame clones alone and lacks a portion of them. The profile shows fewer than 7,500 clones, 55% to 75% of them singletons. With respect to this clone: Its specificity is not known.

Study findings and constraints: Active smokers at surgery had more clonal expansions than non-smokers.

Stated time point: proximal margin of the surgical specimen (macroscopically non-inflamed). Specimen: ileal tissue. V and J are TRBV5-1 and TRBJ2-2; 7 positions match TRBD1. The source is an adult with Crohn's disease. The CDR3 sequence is CASSTRGPGSGELFF. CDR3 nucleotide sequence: TGCGCCAGCAGCACTAGGGGGCCGGGTTCCGGGGAGCTGTTTTTT.